This TCR beta chain was found in a study of T-cell memory formation after mild COVID-19. Study details: Largely, the TCR clusters proved donor specific. Study-wide findings and caveats: Some clones that responded were present in memory (sampled pre-infection), which suggests cross-reactive memory joined. Largely, contracting CD4+ clones fell within CM and EM, and contracting CD8+ clones within EMRA. Whereas later expanders leaned CD4+, clones contracting day 15 to 85 showed a balanced CD4/CD8 makeup.

TCRdb called the 5' RACE reads again in MiXCR, with one record for every CDR3 protein. The repertoire has just under 150,000 distinct CDR3 sequences, roughly 6.2% of them found once; the top ten carry about 2.1%. The germline V and J ends were trimmed by 3 bases and 1 base, with 10 bases remaining between them. This CDR3 comprises 15 residues. This clonotype was found a few times. Its specificity is not known. The TCR was taken from an adult woman who had mild COVID-19 (a few samples of this study predate the infection). Cell type and time point are not known. The sequencing sample was made of PBMCs or a T cell subset sorted from them (not recorded which). This sequence joins TRBV12-3 or TRBV12-4 and TRBJ1-5; possible D gene TRBD1, 6 bases. The CDR3 loop is CASSLGGASNQPQHF. CDR3 DNA: TGTGCCAGCAGTTTGGGGGGGGCAAGCAATCAGCCCCAGCATTTT.